This section outlines one T cell receptor beta chain sequence together with its context. This sample is part of a study of blood T cell repertoires in COVID-19. For the study at large: Whether acute or convalescent, the COVID-19 samples came from the United States, Italy and Spain. In each case, the material was cDNA or gDNA derived from T cells, B-cell-depleted T cells, or PBMCs.

The CDR3 runs to 15 residues. Germline trimming cut 3 bases from V and 3 bases from J; bases unmatched to any gene: 6. Looked up from germline, CDR1 is DFQATT and CDR2 is SNEGSKA (reference sequence). Per the original methods: How many nucleated cells were present was estimated from reference gene primer amplification. Here immunoSEQ multiplex PCR was the method, and the copy in TCRdb shows in-frame clones only, minus some. That table supplies the V and J calls and clone size; D and trimming were determined from the DNA. The repertoire consists of about 140,000 clones, with around 86% occurring once and the leading ten covering about 5.6%.

The chain recombines TRBV20-1 with TRBJ2-1, with 9 bases identical to TRBD2. The source is a human donor in a cohort sampled during active COVID-19. Sequencing was performed on peripheral blood. CDR3 residues: CSASRTSAHYNEQFF. Written as DNA, the CDR3 is TGCAGTGCTAGTAGGACTAGCGCGCACTACAATGAGCAGTTCTTC.